This T cell receptor beta chain appears in the sequencing data of a study of blood T cell repertoires in COVID-19. As for the study in general: Samples representing acute and convalescent COVID-19 were sourced from the United States, Italy and Spain. PBMCs, B-cell-depleted T cells, or T cells provided the cDNA or gDNA that made up the material.

Trimming removed 0 bases from V and 5 bases from J; junction bases left unmatched: 10. Germline CDR1 SGHVS, CDR2 FQNEAQ. This CDR3 region has 16 residues. Original methodology: The assay estimated nucleated cells by amplifying reference gene primers. TCRdb's table, derived via immunoSEQ multiplex PCR, lists solely in-frame clones and lacks some. V, J and clone size were drawn from that table, and D and trimming were deduced from the DNA. Of about 250,000 clones in the sample, about four fifths were seen once. The origin of this receptor is a man aged 80 or over with acute or convalescent COVID-19. Sequencing used peripheral blood. The V gene is TRBV7-8, the J gene TRBJ2-7, with TRBD1 matching 7 bases. For the CDR3, the DNA is TGTGCCAGCAGCTTAGCGGTTTTCCGGGACAGAAACGAGCAGTACTTC. Protein: CASSLAVFRDRNEQYF.